These 20 T cell receptor beta chains share one sample of origin, sequenced in a study of blood T cell repertoires in COVID-19 (dated by TCRdb to about 2020). The receptor library was made with the immunoSEQ multiplex PCR assay. The table comes from immuneACCESS by way of TCRdb, which keeps in-frame sequences with V and J called. Part of the clones is missing from these tables; in studies checked, under half for an unresolved V gene and the rest for unknown reasons. The sample table lists 250,000 to 300,000 clones, roughly 79% of them with a count of one. The ten biggest clones cover roughly 2.9% of the sample. The sample was peripheral blood. The receptors come from a woman in her sixties with active or convalescent COVID-19.

The V gene is TRBV7-2, the J gene TRBJ2-4; maybe TRBD2 (5 bases). V lost 3 bases, J lost 7 bases, and 10 bases lay in between. This CDR3 has 13 residues. In germline, CDR1 is SGHTA, CDR2 FQGNSA. The CDR3, as DNA: TGTGCCAGCAGCTTTTGGGGAGCCAACATTCAGTACTTC. As protein: CASSFWGANIQYF.

The chain links TRBV5-1 to TRBJ2-7; TRBD1 matches 7 bases. CDR1 and CDR2 (germline): SGHRS, YFSETQ. J was trimmed by 3 bases and V by 5 bases; bases with no gene match: 8. This CDR3 region has 14 residues. CDR3 DNA sequence: TGCGCCAGCAGTGATTTGGGACAGAACTACGAGCAGTACTTC. It yields the protein CASSDLGQNYEQYF.

This chain connects TRBV27 to TRBJ1-3; 9 positions match TRBD1. The CDR3 totals 14 residues. Trimming took 5 bases from V and 7 from J; bases not matched to a gene: 6. Germline-derived CDR1 and CDR2 are MNHEY and SMNVEV (reference sequence). CDR3 nucleotide sequence: TGTGCCAGCAGTCCAACCGGGACAGGGAACACCATATATTTT. Its translation is CASSPTGTGNTIYF.

The rearrangement uses TRBV29-1 and TRBJ2-6, with 10 bases lining up with TRBD1. Germline assignment: CDR1 SQVTM and CDR2 ANQGSEA. The CDR3 totals 16 residues. The junction had 7 bases not matched to a gene; V was cut back by 6 bases and J by 2 bases. CDR3 coding DNA: TGCAGCGTATCTAGGACAGGGGGGACTGGGGCCAACGTCCTGACTTTC. This sequence encodes CSVSRTGGTGANVLTF. Full variable domain (missing parts from reference TRBV29-1 and TRBJ2-6): SAVISQKPSRDICQRGTSLTIQCQVDSQVTMMFWYRQQPGQSLTLIATANQGSEATYESGFVIDKFPISRPNLTFSTLTVSNMSPEDSSIYLCSVSRTGGTGANVLTFGAGSRLTVL.

The CDR3 sequence is CASSSPLTSGIGTQYF. The CDR3 bases are TGTGCCAGCAGTTCCCCACTAACGTCGGGAATTGGGACCCAGTACTTC. This chain links TRBV6-5 with TRBJ2-5; maybe TRBD2 (5 bases). V was cut by 4 bases and J by 7 bases, with 22 bases left in between. Looked up from germline, CDR1 is MNHEY and CDR2 is SVGAGI. The CDR3 runs 16 residues.

The rearrangement links TRBV4-1 to TRBJ1-6; D is undetermined. The germline V gene encodes CDR1 MGHRA and CDR2 YSYEKL. The V end was cut by 5 bases, the J end by 10 bases, with 24 bases between. CDR3 length: 17 residues. The DNA of the CDR3 is TGCGCCAGCAGCACTATAAGACTCTCTCAATCTCCATCACCCCTCCACTTT. It yields the protein CASSTIRLSQSPSPLHF.

About this clone: The junction does not match germline at one end; this may be a read error. The genes are TRBV7-7 and TRBJ2-2; D is ambiguous. There are 15 residues in the CDR3. Germline lookup yields CDR1 SSHAT and CDR2 FNYEAQ (reference sequence). The CDR3 reads CASSLDSVFNGELFF. The CDR3 DNA is TGTGCTAGCAGCTTAGACTCCGTTTTTAACGGGGAGCTGTTTTTT.

This clone was recorded a few times. The chain joins TRBV10-3 to TRBJ1-1, with D possibly matching TRBD1 (5 bases). Per germline, CDR1 ENHRY and CDR2 SYGVKD. This CDR3 spans 13 amino acids. V was pared by 3 bases and J by 5 bases, with 10 bases between. DNA for the CDR3: TGTGCCATCAGTGACCAGGGAAGGACTGAAGCTTTCTTT. This translates into CAISDQGRTEAFF.

This sequence joins TRBV4-3 and TRBJ1-2; a weak D match, TRBD1 (5 bases). The CDR3 runs to 15 residues. Trimming stripped 0 bases from V and 4 bases from J, with 12 bases between. Germline lookup yields CDR1 LGHNA and CDR2 YSLEER. The CDR3 coding sequence is TGCGCCAGCAGCCAAGATTGGCAGGGCTCCTATGGCTACACCTTC. Residues: CASSQDWQGSYGYTF.

The V gene is TRBV3-1 (or the pseudogene TRBV3-2), the J gene TRBJ2-7, with a possible D match to TRBD2 (5 bases). The CDR3 is 15 residues long. The germline V gene has CDR1 LGHDT and CDR2 YNNKEL (reference sequence). Trimming removed 7 bases from V and 0 bases from J, with 16 bases in between. The DNA for the CDR3 is TGTGCCAGCACACCATCCGTCCGGGGCTCCTACGAGCAGTACTTC. Translating gives CASTPSVRGSYEQYF.

The CDR3 nucleotides are TGTGCCAGCAGTTTTTGGGGAGCCTACGAGCAGTACTTC. This gives the protein CASSFWGAYEQYF. V and J are TRBV12-3 or TRBV12-4 and TRBJ2-7; tentative D call: TRBD2 (5 bases). Trimming took 3 bases from V and 2 from J, leaving 8 bases between them. This CDR3 is 13 amino acids long.

This chain joins TRBV5-8 and TRBJ2-3; 8 bases agree with TRBD2. Germline V gene sequence: CDR1 SGHTS, CDR2 YDEGEE. The CDR3 is 16 amino acids. Unmatched junction bases numbered 11, after V lost 4 bases and J lost 4 bases. The CDR3 reads CASSPSRGGRSDTQYF. Written as DNA, the CDR3 is TGTGCCAGCAGCCCCAGTCGCGGGGGGAGGTCAGATACGCAGTATTTT.

This chain links TRBV6-5 with TRBJ2-7; the match to TRBD1 covers 11 bases. The trim removed 6 bases at V and 4 bases at J, leaving 5 bases unmatched. Germline V lookup: CDR1 MNHEY, CDR2 SVGAGI. There are 14 residues in the CDR3. In DNA form, the CDR3 reads TGTGCCAGCAGCCGGGACAGGGGGGAATACGAGCAGTACTTC. Translating gives CASSRDRGEYEQYF.

The chain recombines TRBV6-5 with TRBJ1-2; 8 bases match TRBD1. V gave up 2 bases and J gave up 4 bases; unmatched junction bases: 3. This CDR3 is built from 14 residues. CDR1 and CDR2 from the germline V gene are MNHEY and SVGAGI. The CDR3 bases are TGTGCCAGCAGTTACGGCGACAGGGGCTATGGCTACACCTTC. Its translation is CASSYGDRGYGYTF.

This clone was counted once. The chain recombines TRBV2 with TRBJ2-3, with D tentatively TRBD2 (7 bases). CDR1 is SNHLY and CDR2 is FYNNEI in the germline V gene. V was trimmed by 9 bases and J by 5 bases, leaving 15 bases between them. CDR3 size: 13 residues. CDR3 region: CARTRGGVDTQYF. In nucleotides, the CDR3 is TGTGCCAGAACTAGGGGGGGAGTAGATACGCAGTATTTT.

The CDR3, as DNA: TGCAGCGTTAAAGGGCTTGCGGGGTCGAATGCCCTTTTCTCCTACGAGCAGTACTTC. As protein: CSVKGLAGSNALFSYEQYF. This chain connects TRBV29-1 to TRBJ2-7, with D tentatively TRBD2 (6 bases). The CDR3 extends over 19 amino acids. Germline CDR1 is SQVTM and CDR2 is ANQGSEA. Trimming took 5 bases from V and 0 from J, leaving 29 bases between them.

The V call is TRBV4-2, the J call TRBJ1-4, with a weak D call TRBD1 (6 bases). With 8 bases removed from V and 5 bases from J, the gap between germline ends came to 18 bases. Germline assignment: CDR1 LGHNA and CDR2 YNFKEQ. This CDR3 has 15 amino acids. The CDR3 DNA is TGTGCCAGCGGGTGGTTACAGGGAACGAATGAAAAACTGTTTTTT. It encodes CASGWLQGTNEKLFF.

The rearrangement joins TRBV5-4 to TRBJ1-3; D is unclear. CDR1 and CDR2 from the germline V gene are SGHNT and YYREEE (reference sequence). This CDR3 is 14 amino acids long. V was clipped by 3 bases and J by 0 bases, with 7 bases between them. CDR3 nucleotides: TGTGCCAGCAGCTCCCCCTCCTCTGGAAACACCATATATTTT. It codes for CASSSPSSGNTIYF.

The genes are TRBV4-1 and TRBJ1-1; D possibly corresponds to TRBD1 (5 bases). The V end lost 1 base, the J end lost 0 bases, and 12 bases lay between the germline ends. The CDR3 length is 16 residues. In germline, CDR1 is MGHRA, CDR2 YSYEKL. The CDR3 sequence: CASSQVSGGMNTEAFF. CDR3 bases: TGCGCCAGCAGCCAAGTTTCCGGGGGTATGAACACTGAAGCTTTCTTT.

This clone showed up just once. This chain joins TRBV12-3 or TRBV12-4 and TRBJ1-1, with a possible D match to TRBD1 (5 bases). V shed 1 base and J shed 10 bases, with 13 bases lying between them. The CDR3 covers 13 residues. The CDR3 DNA follows: TGTGCCAGCAGTTTAGGTGCGCGGGGGGGAGCTTTCTTT. Protein: CASSLGARGGAFF.